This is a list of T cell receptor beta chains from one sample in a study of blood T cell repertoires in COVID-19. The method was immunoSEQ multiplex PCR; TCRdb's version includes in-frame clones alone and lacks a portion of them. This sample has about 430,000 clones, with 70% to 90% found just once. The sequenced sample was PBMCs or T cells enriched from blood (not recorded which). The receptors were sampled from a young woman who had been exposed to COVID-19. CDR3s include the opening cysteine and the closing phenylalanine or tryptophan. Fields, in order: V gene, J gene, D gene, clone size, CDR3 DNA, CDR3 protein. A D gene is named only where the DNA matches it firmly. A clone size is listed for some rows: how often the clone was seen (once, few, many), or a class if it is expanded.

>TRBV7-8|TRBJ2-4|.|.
TGTGCCAGCAGCTTAGTCCAGGGGACGATAAACATTCAGTACTTC
CASSLVQGTINIQYF
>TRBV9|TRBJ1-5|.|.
TGTGCCAGCAGCGTAGACGAGGTTCAGCCCCAGCATTTT
CASSVDEVQPQHF
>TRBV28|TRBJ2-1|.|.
TGTGCCAGCAGTTTAGGGGCTAGCGAGAGCTCCTACAATGAGCAGTTCTTC
CASSLGASESSYNEQFF
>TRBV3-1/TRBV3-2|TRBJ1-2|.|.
TGTGCCAGCAGCCAAGATCCGGTCGTCTATGGCTACACCTTC
CASSQDPVVYGYTF
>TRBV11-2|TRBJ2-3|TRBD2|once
TGTGCCAGCAGCTCGGGGACTAGCGGTTACACAGATACGCAGTATTTT
CASSSGTSGYTDTQYF
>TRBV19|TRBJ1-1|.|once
TGTGCCACCAACTACAGGGAGACTGAAGCTTTCTTT
CATNYRETEAFF
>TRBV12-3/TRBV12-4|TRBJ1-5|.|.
TGTGCCAGCACCCCAGGCAGGAATCAGCCCCAGCATTTT
CASTPGRNQPQHF
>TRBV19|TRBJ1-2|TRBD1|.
TGTGCCAGTAACGTCCAGGGGGCGGATGGCTACACCTTC
CASNVQGADGYTF
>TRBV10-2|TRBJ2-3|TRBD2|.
TGCGCCACCCTAGGACTAGCGGGAAACGCAGATACGCAGTATTTT
CATLGLAGNADTQYF
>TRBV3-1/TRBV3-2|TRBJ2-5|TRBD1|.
TGTGCCAGCAGCATCGGACAGGGAGGAGTAGAAGAGACCCAGTACTTC
CASSIGQGGVEETQYF
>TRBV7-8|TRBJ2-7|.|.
TGTGCCAGCAGCGAAGACGGGACAACTATCTATTACGAGCAGTACTTC
CASSEDGTTIYYEQYF
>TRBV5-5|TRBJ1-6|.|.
TGTGCCAGCAGCTTCGGACAACTCAATTCACCCCTCCACTTT
CASSFGQLNSPLHF
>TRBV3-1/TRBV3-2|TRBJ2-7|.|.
TGTGCCAGCAGCTTACAGGGACCCTACGAGCAGTACTTC
CASSLQGPYEQYF
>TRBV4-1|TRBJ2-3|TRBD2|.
TGCGCCAGCAGCCTAGCAAGACTAGCGGGGAACACAGATACGCAGTATTTT
CASSLARLAGNTDTQYF
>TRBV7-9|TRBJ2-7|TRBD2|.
TGTGCCAGCAGTTCCCAGCGGGAGGACGAGCAGTACTTC
CASSSQREDEQYF
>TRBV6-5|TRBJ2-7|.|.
TGTGCCAGCAGACCGACATATTCCTACGAGCAGTACTTC
CASRPTYSYEQYF
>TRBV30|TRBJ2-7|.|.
TGTGCCTGGAGAATACAGGGCGTTGGGCAGTACTTC
CAWRIQGVGQYF
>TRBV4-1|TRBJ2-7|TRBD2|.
TGCGCCAGCAGCGGAACTAGCGTCTACGAGCAGTACTTC
CASSGTSVYEQYF
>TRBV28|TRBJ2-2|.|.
TGTGCCAGCAGATGGAGCGACTACACCGGGGAGCTGTTTTTT
CASRWSDYTGELFF
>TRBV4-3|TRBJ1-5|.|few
TGCGCCAGCAGCCAAGATGGGGGGAATCAGCCCCAGCATTTT
CASSQDGGNQPQHF
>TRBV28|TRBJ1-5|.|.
TGTGCCAGCAGCTCCGACAGTCGGTACAATCAGCCCCAGCATTTT
CASSSDSRYNQPQHF
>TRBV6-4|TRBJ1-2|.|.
TGTGCCAGCAGTGACTCAGGAAAGGGGGTTTATGGCTACACCTTC
CASSDSGKGVYGYTF
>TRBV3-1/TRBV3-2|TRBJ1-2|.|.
TGTGCCAGCAGCCGGGGGCTACCTTCTAACTATGGCTACACCTTC
CASSRGLPSNYGYTF
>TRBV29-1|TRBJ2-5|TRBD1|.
TGCAGCGTTGCGGGACAGTACCAAGAGACCCAGTACTTC
CSVAGQYQETQYF
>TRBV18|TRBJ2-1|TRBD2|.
TGTGCCAGCTCAAGGGCGAGCGGGGGCCCCTCCTACAATGAGCAGTTCTTC
CASSRASGGPSYNEQFF
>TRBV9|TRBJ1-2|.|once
TGTGCCAGCAGCTCCCTAACGACAGGTGGTGGCTACACCTTC
CASSSLTTGGGYTF
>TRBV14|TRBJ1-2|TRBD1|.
TGTGCCAGCAGCCCGGGACAGCTATACTTC
CASSPGQLYF
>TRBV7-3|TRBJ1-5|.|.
TGTGCCAGCAGCTTATATCGACACTGGCAGCCCCAGCATTTT
CASSLYRHWQPQHF
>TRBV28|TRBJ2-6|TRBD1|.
TGTGCCAGCAGTACAGGGGGATCTGGGGCCAACGTCCTGACTTTC
CASSTGGSGANVLTF
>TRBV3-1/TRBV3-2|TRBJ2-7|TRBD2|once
TGTGCCAGCAGCCACCGGGGGACTAACGACGAGCAGTACTTC
CASSHRGTNDEQYF
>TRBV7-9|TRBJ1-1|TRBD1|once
TGTGCCAGCAGCTCCCGGGACAGGGTTGAAGCTTTCTTT
CASSSRDRVEAFF
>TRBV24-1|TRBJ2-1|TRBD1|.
TGTGCCACCAGTGATCCTCGGACAGGACAAGTCATGAATGAGCAGTTCTTC
CATSDPRTGQVMNEQFF
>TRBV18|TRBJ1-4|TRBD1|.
TGTGCCAGCTCACCCTTTCAAGGGGGCGGGGAAAAACTGTTTTTT
CASSPFQGGGEKLFF
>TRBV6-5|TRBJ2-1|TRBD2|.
TGTGCCAGCAGTCGAGGGACTAGCGGGGTCAATGAGCAGTTCTTC
CASSRGTSGVNEQFF
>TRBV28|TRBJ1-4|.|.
TGTGCCAGCAGTTTATCATTTGGCCTAGGACTGTTTTTT
CASSLSFGLGLFF
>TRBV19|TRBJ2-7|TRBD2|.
TGTGCCAGTAGCGCAGGGAGGGCCTACGAGCAGTACTTC
CASSAGRAYEQYF
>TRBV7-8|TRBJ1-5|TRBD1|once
TGTGCCAGCAGTCATGACAGGGGCGGTCAGCCCCAGCATTTT
CASSHDRGGQPQHF
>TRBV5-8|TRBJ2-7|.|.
TGTGCCAGCACCCCCCCGGGTTGGGGGGGCGGCGAGCAGTACTTC
CASTPPGWGGGEQYF
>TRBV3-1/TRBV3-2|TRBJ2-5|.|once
TGTGCCAGCAGCCAAGAGGCGGGGTCGGGGACCCAGTACTTC
CASSQEAGSGTQYF
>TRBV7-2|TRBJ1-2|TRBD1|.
TGTGCCAGCAGCGATAAACAGGGGTACTATGGCTACACCTTC
CASSDKQGYYGYTF
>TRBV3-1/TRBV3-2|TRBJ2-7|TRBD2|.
TGTGCCAGCAGTCTACCATATCCGGGACTAGCTTCCTACGAGCAGTACTTC
CASSLPYPGLASYEQYF
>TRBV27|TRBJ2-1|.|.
TGTGCCAGCAGTTTTCAGGGTGGGGGGTCCTACAATGAGCAGTTCTTC
CASSFQGGGSYNEQFF
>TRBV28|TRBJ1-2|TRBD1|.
TGTGCCAGCACCACAGGGGGCGGCGGCTACACCTTC
CASTTGGGGYTF
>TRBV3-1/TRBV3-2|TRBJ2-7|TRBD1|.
TGTGCCAGCAGCCGGACGGACAGGGCCCCCCACGAGCAGTACTTC
CASSRTDRAPHEQYF
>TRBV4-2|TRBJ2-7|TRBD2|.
TGTGCCAGCAGCCAAGGGGGGACTAGCACCTACGAGCAGTACTTC
CASSQGGTSTYEQYF
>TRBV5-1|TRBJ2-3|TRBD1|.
TGCGCCAGCAGCTCACAGGGGGCGACGCAAGATACGCAGTATTTT
CASSSQGATQDTQYF
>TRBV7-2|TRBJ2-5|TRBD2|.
TGTGCCAGCAGCTTAAGCGGGGGGCCCCCCCAAGAGACCCAGTACTTC
CASSLSGGPPQETQYF
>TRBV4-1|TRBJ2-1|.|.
TGCGCCAGCAGCCAGTTGGGGGGGGCCTCCTACAATGAGCAGTTCTTC
CASSQLGGASYNEQFF
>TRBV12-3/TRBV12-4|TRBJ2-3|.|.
TGTGCCAGCAGTCTTTTCCCCCCAGATACGCAGTATTTT
CASSLFPPDTQYF
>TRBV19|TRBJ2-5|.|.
TGTGCCAGTAGCATGCGTCCCCTCCTGCAACAAGAGACCCAGTACTTC
CASSMRPLLQQETQYF
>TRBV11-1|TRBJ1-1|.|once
TGTGCCAGCAGAAGGACAGCGAACACTGAAGCTTTCTTT
CASRRTANTEAFF
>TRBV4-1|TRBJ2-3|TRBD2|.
TGCGCCAGCAGCATATTAGCGGGGGCTGGTGATACGCAGTATTTT
CASSILAGAGDTQYF
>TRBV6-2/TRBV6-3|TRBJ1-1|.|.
TGTGCCAGCAGTTACTCCTATGAAGCTTTCTTT
CASSYSYEAFF
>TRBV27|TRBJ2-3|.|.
TGTGCCAGCAGTTTTCAGCGTCGAGATACGCAGTATTTT
CASSFQRRDTQYF
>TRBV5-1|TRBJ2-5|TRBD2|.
TGCGCCAGCAGCCACCGAACTAGCGGGAGTTCTGAGACCCAGTACTTC
CASSHRTSGSSETQYF
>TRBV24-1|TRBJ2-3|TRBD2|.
TGTGCCACCAGTGATTTGAAGTGGCGGACTAGCGGGGGGGCGGCTACAGATACGCAGTATTTT
CATSDLKWRTSGGAATDTQYF
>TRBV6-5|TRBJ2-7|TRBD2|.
TGTGCCAGCAGGGCTTCTAGCGGGGGGGCCTACGAGCAGTACTTC
CASRASSGGAYEQYF
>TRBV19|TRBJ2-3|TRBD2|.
TGTGCCAGTAGTTCCACGGGGGGGAATACGCAGTATTTT
CASSSTGGNTQYF
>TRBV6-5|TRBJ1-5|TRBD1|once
TGTGCCAGCAGCGAGGACAGGACTAGCAATCAGCCCCAGCATTTT
CASSEDRTSNQPQHF
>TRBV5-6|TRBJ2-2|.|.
TGTGCCAGCAGCTTGCTTACCGGGTCAAGCGCCGGGGAGCTGTTTTTT
CASSLLTGSSAGELFF